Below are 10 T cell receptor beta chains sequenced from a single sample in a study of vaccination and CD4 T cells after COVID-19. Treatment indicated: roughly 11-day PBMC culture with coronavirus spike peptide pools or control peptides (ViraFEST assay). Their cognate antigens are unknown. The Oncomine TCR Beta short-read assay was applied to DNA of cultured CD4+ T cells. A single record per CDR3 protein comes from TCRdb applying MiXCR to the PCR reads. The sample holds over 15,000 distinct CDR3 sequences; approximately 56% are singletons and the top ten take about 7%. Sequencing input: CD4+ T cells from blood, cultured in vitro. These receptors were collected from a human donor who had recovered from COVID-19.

CDR3 amino acids: CASSYRWVGGADTEAFF. The CDR3 region has the DNA TGTGCCAGCAGTTACCGGTGGGTAGGGGGCGCCGACACTGAAGCTTTCTTT. The chain links TRBV6-5 to TRBJ1-1, with 7 positions matching TRBD1. The V segment lost 2 bases and the J segment 3 bases; nucleotides outside the gene matches: 12. Germline values: CDR1 MNHEY, CDR2 SVGAGI. The length of the CDR3 is 17 residues.

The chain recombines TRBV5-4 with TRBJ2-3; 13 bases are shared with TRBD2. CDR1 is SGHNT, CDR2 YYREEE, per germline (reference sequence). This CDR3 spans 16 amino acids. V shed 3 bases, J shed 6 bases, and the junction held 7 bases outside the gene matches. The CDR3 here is CASSSGLAGEGDTQYF. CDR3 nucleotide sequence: TGTGCCAGCAGCTCAGGACTAGCGGGAGAAGGGGATACGCAGTATTTT.

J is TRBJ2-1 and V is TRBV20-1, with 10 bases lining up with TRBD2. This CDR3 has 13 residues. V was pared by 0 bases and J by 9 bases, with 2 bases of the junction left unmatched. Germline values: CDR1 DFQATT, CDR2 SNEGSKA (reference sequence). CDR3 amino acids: CSARDSGGSEQFF. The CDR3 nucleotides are TGCAGTGCTAGAGATAGCGGGGGGTCTGAGCAGTTCTTC.

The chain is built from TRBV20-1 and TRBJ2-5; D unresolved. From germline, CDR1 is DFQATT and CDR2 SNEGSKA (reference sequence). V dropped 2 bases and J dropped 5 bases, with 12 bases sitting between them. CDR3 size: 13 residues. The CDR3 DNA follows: TGCAGTGCTAGACGACGAGCCGGGGAGACCCAGTACTTC. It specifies CSARRRAGETQYF.

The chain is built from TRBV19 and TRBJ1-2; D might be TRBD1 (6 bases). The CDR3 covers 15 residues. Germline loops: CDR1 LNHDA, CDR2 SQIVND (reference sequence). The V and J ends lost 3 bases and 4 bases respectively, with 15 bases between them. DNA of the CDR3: TGTGCCAGTAGTATGATCGGGGGCCCGACCTATGGCTACACCTTC. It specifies CASSMIGGPTYGYTF.

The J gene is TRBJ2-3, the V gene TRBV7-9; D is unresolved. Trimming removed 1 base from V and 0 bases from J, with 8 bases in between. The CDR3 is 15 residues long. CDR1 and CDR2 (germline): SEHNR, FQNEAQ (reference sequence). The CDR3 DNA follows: TGTGCCAGCAGCTTAGGACCTCATAGCACAGATACGCAGTATTTT. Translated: CASSLGPHSTDTQYF.

The CDR3 is CASSLTGRTEAFF. The CDR3 DNA sequence: TGTGCCAGCAGCTTGACAGGGAGGACTGAAGCTTTCTTT. V usage is TRBV7-3 and J usage is TRBJ1-1; 7 bases agree with TRBD1. Looked up from germline, CDR1 is SGHTA and CDR2 is FQGTGA. V lost 3 bases and J lost 5; bases outside the gene matches: 3. This CDR3 region has 13 residues.

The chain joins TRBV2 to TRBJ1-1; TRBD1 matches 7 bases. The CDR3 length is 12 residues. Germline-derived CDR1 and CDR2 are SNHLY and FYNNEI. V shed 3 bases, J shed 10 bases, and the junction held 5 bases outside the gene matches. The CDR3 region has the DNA TGTGCCAGCAGTGACGTTGGGACAGTAGCTTTCTTT. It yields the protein CASSDVGTVAFF. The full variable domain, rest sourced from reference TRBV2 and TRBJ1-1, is EPEVTQTPSHQVTQMGQEVILRCVPISNHLYFYWYRQILGQKVEFLVSFYNNEISEKSEIFDDQFSVERPDGSNFTLKIRSTKLEDSAMYFCASSDVGTVAFFGQGTRLTVV.

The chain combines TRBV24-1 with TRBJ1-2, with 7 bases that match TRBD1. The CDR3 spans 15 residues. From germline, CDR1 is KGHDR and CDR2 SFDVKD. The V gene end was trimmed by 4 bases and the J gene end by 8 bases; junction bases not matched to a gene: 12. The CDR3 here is CATSDPKTGSGGYTF. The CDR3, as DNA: TGTGCCACCAGTGACCCTAAGACAGGGAGTGGAGGCTACACCTTC.

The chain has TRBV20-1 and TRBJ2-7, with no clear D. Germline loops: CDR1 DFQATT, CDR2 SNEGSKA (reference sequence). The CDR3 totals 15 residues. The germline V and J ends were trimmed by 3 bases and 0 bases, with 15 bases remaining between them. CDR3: CSASPLKGYSYEQYF. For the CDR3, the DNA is TGCAGTGCTAGTCCCCTGAAGGGATACTCCTACGAGCAGTACTTC.